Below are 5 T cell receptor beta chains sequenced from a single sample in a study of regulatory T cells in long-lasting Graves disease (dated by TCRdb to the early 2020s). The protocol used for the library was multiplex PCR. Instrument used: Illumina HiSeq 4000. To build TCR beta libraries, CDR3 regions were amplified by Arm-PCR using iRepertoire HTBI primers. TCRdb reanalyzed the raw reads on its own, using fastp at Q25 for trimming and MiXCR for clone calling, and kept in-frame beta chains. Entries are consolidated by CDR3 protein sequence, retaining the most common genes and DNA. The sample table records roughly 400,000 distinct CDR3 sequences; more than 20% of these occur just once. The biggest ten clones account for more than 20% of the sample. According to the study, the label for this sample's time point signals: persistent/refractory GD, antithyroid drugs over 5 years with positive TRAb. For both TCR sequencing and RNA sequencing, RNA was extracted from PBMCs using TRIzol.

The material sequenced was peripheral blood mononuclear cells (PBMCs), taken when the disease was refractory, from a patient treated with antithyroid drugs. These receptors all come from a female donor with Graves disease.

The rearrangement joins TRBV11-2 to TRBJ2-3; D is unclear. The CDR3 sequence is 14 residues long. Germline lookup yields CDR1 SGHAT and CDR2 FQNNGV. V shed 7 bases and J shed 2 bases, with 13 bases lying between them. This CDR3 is CASKNYANTDTQYF. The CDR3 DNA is TGTGCCAGCAAGAATTACGCTAACACAGATACGCAGTATTTT. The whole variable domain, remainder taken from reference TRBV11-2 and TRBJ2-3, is EAGVAQSPRYKIIEKRQSVAFWCNPISGHATLYWYQQILGQGPKLLIQFQNNGVVDDSQLPKDRFSAERLKGVDSTLKIQPAKLEDSAVYLCASKNYANTDTQYFGPGTRLTVL.

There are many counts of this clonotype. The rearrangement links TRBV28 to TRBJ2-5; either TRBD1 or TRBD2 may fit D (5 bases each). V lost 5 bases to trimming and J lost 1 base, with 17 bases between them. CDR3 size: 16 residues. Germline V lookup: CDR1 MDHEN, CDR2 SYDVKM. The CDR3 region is CASSRSLLGTQETQYF. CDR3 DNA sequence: TGTGCCAGCAGTCGCTCCTTGTTGGGGACCCAAGAGACCCAGTACTTC.

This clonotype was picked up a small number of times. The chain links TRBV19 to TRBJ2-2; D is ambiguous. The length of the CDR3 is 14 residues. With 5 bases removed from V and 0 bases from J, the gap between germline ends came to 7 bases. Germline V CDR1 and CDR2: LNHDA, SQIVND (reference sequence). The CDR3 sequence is CASSVTANTGELFF. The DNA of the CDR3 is TGTGCCAGTAGTGTAACAGCGAACACCGGGGAGCTGTTTTTT.

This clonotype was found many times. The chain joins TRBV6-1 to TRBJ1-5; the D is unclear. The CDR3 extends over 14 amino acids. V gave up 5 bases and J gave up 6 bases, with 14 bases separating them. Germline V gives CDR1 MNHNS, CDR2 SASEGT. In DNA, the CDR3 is TGTGCCAGCAGTCCTGACCCGGGAGGTCAGCCCCAGCATTTT. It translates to CASSPDPGGQPQHF.

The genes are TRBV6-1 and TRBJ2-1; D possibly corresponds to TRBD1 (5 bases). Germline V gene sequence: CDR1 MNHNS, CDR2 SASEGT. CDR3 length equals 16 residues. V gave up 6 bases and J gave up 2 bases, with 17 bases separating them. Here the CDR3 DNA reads TGTGCCAGCAGGCAGGGAAACGGTAGGCCCTACAATGAGCAGTTCTTC. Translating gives CASRQGNGRPYNEQFF.